This T cell receptor (beta chain) was sequenced in a study of CD4 T cells in relation to SARS-CoV-2 and coronaviruses (dated by TCRdb to about 2021). Background for the entire study: In the ViraFEST assay, PBMCs were grown with antigen for roughly ten days, and TCR beta CDR3s were then sequenced to identify antigen-specific clonal expansions. An HIV-1 Nef peptide pool or a no-peptide culture served as the negative reference condition. HLA restriction was mapped for shared crossreactive spike epitopes using patient-derived lymphoblastoid cell lines. At the level of individual TCR clonotypes, the study measured memory CD4+ T cell crossreactivity between SARS-CoV-2 spike protein and common cold coronavirus spike proteins. The Adaptive Biotechnologies TCR-sequencing kit was used for samples from three pre-COVID donors and for the naive versus memory experiments, whereas the other data were Illumina-based. Expansion assays from other donors in the study were sequenced with a different, Illumina-based TCR-beta assay.

CD4+ T cells from unexposed donors were collected before the COVID-19 pandemic (2011-2018). The EasySep CD4+ T cell isolation kit was used to isolate CD4+ T cells once the cultures had run for roughly 11 days. As cell numbers permitted, CD4+ T cells from unexposed donors were tested for reactivity to SARS-CoV-2 S and N and to four common cold coronavirus spike pools. Each well received around 1.8 million PBMCs, cultured in IMDM supplemented with approximately 4.5% human AB serum and roughly 10 IU/ml IL-2. Half of the culture medium was replaced with fresh IL-2-containing medium on days 3 and 7. In general, triplicate replicate wells were used for every peptide culture condition. The leukapheresis product used for the unexposed donors was purchased from a commercial source. Ficoll-Paque PLUS gradient centrifugation was used to isolate PBMCs from leukapheresis product or whole blood. PBMCs were either used fresh in the expansion assay or cryopreserved at -140 degrees C. The QIAamp Micro DNA Kit was used to extract genomic DNA from the CD4+ T cells.

A remark on this clone: The antigen it binds to is not known. Qualities for individual bases were not recorded, and no much larger clone is one base off.

Sequences MNHEY (CDR1) and SVGAGI (CDR2) are obtained from the germline V gene. The germline V end is reduced by 1 base and the J end by 1 base; junction bases left unmatched: 0. The CDR3 spans 15 residues, from the cysteine through the phenylalanine. CDR3 DNA only is kept here, 45 bases in frame from base 1. Summary of the overall study and its limitations: Memory CD4+ clonotypes crossrecognizing SARS-CoV-2 and at least one common cold coronavirus spike were found in roughly 59% of donors. Crossreactive clones showed significantly weaker SARS-CoV-2-driven expansion than monoreactive clones, consistent with antigenic imprinting. No donor contributed both pre-pandemic and post-infection samples, which limited tracing the source of pre-existing responses. Small numbers of patients and of tested TCRs were a limitation of the study. Crossreactivity analysis was centred on spike protein, so crossreactivity against other viral proteins was not assessed.

Libraries were constructed by the immunoSEQ multiplex PCR assay. Regarding the original processing steps: During preprocessing, nonproductive sequences were removed, as were CDR3s that did not start with C, did not end with F or W, or were shorter than 7 amino acids. The MANAFEST web app identified antigen-specific clonotypes based on expansion compared with the reference and other culture wells. A clone counted as positive if significantly expanded in 2 of 3 replicate wells versus the reference culture at FDR below 0.05. To be called positive, a clone also had to show significant expansion compared with every other tandem well and an odds ratio greater than 5. CDR3 homology was measured as pairwise Levenshtein distance, computed with the stringdist R package after trimming three terminal residues from each end. What TCRdb holds here is the immuneACCESS table cut down to in-frame rearrangements. Part of the clones is not present; checked against another copy, under half of the missing clones reflect an unresolved V gene, and the others are unexplained. That table furnishes V, J and clone size, whereas the DNA furnished D and trimming. Here the sample has about 16,000 clones; over 65% occur a single time. 8% to 10% of the sample goes to the ten largest clones.

The sequence links TRBV6-5 to TRBJ2-3; 9 middle bases align to TRBD2. This sequence was found in a human donor in good health. Material for sequencing was CD4+ T cells from PBMCs, cultured in vitro. CDR3 sequence: CASSYWTSGTDTQYF. The bases are TGTGCCAGCAGTTACTGGACTAGCGGCACAGATACGCAGTATTTT.